These 2 T cell receptor beta chains were all obtained from the same sample, sequenced in a study of cytomegalovirus exposure and HLA in healthy donors. Use of 60 Vbeta and 13 Jbeta primers characterized the PCR. TCRdb's copy holds only in-frame clones and misses some; the assay was immunoSEQ multiplex PCR. The sample includes 77,000 or so clones, approximately 82% of them seen just once. The sequenced material came from PBMCs. The receptors were gathered from a man aged 65 to 79 in good health and CMV-seropositive.

The rearrangement uses TRBV11-2 and TRBJ2-7; maybe TRBD1 (5 bases). Germline values: CDR1 SGHAT, CDR2 FQNNGV. The CDR3 is made up of 13 amino acids. Trimming pared 5 bases from V and 3 bases from J, leaving 11 bases between. The CDR3 sequence: CASSPNQGYEQYF. The CDR3 region has the DNA TGTGCCAGCAGCCCGAATCAGGGCTACGAGCAGTACTTC.

V usage is TRBV30 and J usage is TRBJ1-5; D is unresolved. CDR1 is GTSNPN, CDR2 SVGIG, per germline (reference sequence). Trimming took 0 bases from V and 3 from J, leaving 9 bases between them. This CDR3 contains 14 residues. The CDR3: CAWSVLTDNQPQHF. CDR3 sequence (DNA): TGTGCCTGGAGTGTACTCACAGACAATCAGCCCCAGCATTTT.